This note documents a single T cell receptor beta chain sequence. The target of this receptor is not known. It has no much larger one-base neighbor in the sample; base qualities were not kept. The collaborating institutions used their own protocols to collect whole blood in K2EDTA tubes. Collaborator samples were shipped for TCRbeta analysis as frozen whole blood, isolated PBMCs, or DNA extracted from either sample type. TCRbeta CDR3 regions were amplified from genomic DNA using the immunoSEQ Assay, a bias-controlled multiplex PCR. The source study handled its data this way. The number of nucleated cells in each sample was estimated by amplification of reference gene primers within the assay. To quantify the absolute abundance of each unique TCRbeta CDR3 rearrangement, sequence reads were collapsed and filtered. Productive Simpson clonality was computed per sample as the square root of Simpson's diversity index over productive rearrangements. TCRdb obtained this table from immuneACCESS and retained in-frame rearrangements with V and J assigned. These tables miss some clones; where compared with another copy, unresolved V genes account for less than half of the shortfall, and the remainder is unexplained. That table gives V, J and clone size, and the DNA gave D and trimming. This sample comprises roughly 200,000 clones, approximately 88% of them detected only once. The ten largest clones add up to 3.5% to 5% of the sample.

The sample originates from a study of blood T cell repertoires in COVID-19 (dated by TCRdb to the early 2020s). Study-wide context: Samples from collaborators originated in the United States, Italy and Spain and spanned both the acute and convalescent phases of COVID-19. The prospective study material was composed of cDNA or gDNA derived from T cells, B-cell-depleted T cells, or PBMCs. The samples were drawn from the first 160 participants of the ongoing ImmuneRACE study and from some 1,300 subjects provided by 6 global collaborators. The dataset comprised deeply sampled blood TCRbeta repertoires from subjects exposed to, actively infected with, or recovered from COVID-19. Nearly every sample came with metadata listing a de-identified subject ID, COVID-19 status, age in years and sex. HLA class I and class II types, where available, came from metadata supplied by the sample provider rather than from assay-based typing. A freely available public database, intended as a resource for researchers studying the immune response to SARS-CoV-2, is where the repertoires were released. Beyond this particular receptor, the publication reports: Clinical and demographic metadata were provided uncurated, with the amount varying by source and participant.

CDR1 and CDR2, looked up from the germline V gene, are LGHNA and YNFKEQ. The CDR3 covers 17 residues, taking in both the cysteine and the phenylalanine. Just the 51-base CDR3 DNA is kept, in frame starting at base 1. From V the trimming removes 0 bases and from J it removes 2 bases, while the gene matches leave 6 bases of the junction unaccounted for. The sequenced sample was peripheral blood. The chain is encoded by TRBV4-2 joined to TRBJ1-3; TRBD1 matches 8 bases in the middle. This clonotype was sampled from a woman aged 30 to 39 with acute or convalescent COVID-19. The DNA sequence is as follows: TGTGCCAGCAGCCAAGATTGGCAGGGGGCGCCTGGAAACACCATATATTTT. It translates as CASSQDWQGAPGNTIYF.